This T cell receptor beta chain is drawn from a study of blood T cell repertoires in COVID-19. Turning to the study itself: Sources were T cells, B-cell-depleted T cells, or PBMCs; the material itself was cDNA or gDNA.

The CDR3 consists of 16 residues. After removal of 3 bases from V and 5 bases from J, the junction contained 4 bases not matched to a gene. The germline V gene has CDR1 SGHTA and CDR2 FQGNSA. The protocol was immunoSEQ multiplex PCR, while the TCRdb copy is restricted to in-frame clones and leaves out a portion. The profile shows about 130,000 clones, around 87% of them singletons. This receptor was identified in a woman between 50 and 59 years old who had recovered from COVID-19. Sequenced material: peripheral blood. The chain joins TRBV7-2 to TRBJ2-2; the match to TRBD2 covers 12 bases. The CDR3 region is CASSFAGLAGTGELFF. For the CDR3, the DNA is TGTGCCAGCAGCTTTGCCGGACTAGCGGGGACCGGGGAGCTGTTTTTT.